This T cell receptor beta chain was profiled in a study of brain T cells in children with intractable seizures. The CDR3 spans 13 residues. Germline V gene lookup returns CDR1 LNHDA and CDR2 SQIVND (reference sequence). With V trimmed by 9 bases and J by 5 bases, 5 bases remained unmatched. The sample's time point: blood from clinic visit 5 months post-surgery; TSC patient then seizure free. Regarding this clone: Its antigen is as yet unknown.

Study-wide results and caveats: HCMV serostatus was not known, and viral specificity came from CDR3 similarity only.

The method was immunoSEQ multiplex PCR; TCRdb's version includes in-frame clones alone and lacks a portion of them. Among 300,000 to 400,000 clones listed, more than 85% were seen once. Sequencing was performed on peripheral blood, taken more than 4 months after surgery. The chain links TRBV19 to TRBJ2-1; 9 bases are a match to TRBD1. The TCR sequence derives from a boy younger than two with tuberous sclerosis and intractable seizures. The DNA of the CDR3 is TGTGCCAGCTCGACAGGGGGAAACAATGAGCAGTTCTTC. Its protein product is CASSTGGNNEQFF.